This T cell receptor (beta chain) was profiled in a study of blood T cell repertoires in COVID-19. Overall study: Researchers got acute and convalescent COVID-19 samples from the United States, Italy and Spain. T cells, B-cell-depleted T cells, or PBMCs provided the cDNA or gDNA that served as material.

In the original workflow: The assay estimated nucleated cells by amplifying reference gene primers. Data came from immunoSEQ multiplex PCR; TCRdb stores just in-frame clones and leaves some out. For V, J and clone size, that table is used; D and trimming come from the DNA. The data contain approximately 240,000 clones, 84% of them singletons. The CDR3 consists of 14 residues. The germline V gene has CDR1 SGDLS and CDR2 YYNGEE. With 3 bases removed from V and 10 bases from J, the gap between germline ends came to 17 bases. The chain recombines TRBV9 with TRBJ2-1, with a possible D match to TRBD2 (5 bases). Sequenced input: peripheral blood. The source of this sequence is a man aged 50 to 59 with acute or convalescent COVID-19. The CDR3, as DNA: TGTGCCAGCAGCGCATACTCCACTAGACCGGAGCAGTTCTTC. Translating it yields CASSAYSTRPEQFF.